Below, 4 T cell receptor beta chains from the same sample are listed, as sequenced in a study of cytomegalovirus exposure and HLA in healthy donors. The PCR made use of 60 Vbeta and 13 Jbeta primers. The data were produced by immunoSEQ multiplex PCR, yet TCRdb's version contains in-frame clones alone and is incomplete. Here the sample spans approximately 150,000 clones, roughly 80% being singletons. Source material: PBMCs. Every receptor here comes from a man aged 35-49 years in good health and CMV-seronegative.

The CDR3 DNA sequence: TGCGCCAGCAGGCACGACAGGGGCGGCTCACCCCTCCACTTT. It is translated as CASRHDRGGSPLHF. The chain uses TRBV4-1 and TRBJ1-6; 8 bases map to TRBD1. This CDR3 is 14 amino acids long. Trimming at V came to 6 bases and at J to 10 bases, leaving 8 bases not matched to a gene. Germline V gene data show CDR1 as MGHRA and CDR2 as YSYEKL.

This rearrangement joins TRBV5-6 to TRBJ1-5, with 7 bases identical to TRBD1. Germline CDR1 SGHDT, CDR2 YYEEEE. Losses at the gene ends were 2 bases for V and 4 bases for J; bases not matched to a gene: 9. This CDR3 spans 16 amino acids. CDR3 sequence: CASSFYGAGGNQPQHF. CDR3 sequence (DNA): TGTGCCAGCAGCTTTTACGGGGCAGGGGGTAATCAGCCCCAGCATTTT.

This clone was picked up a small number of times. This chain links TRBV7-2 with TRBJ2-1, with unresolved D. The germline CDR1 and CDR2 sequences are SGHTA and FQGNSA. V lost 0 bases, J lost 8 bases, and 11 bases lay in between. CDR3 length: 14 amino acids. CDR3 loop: CASSLASGDHEQFF. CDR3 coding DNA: TGTGCCAGCAGCTTAGCTTCTGGAGACCATGAGCAGTTCTTC.

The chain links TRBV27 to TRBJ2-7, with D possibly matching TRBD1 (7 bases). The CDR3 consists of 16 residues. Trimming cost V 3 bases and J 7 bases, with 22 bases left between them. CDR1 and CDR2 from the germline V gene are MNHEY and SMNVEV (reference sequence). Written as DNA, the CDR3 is TGTGCCAGCAGTTTCTTCATCCAGGGGGGTGGTGGTGAGCAGTACTTC. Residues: CASSFFIQGGGGEQYF.